This TCR beta chain was sequenced for a study of cytomegalovirus exposure and HLA in healthy donors. Researchers ran the PCR with 60 Vbeta and 13 Jbeta primers. The data were produced by immunoSEQ multiplex PCR, yet TCRdb's version contains in-frame clones alone and is incomplete. The sample lists 150,000 to 200,000 clones, roughly 84% seen once, with 0.25% to 0.3% in the top ten. Regarding the study as a whole: Analyzed later, association rates of TCRs varied across HLA loci, with DRB1 most and HLA-C fewest.

Notes on this clone: Its matching antigen is unknown.

Sequencing was carried out using PBMCs. The source of this sequence is a boy aged 5-17 years in good health and CMV-seronegative.

CDR3 DNA: TGTGCCAGCAGCTTAGTGACTAGCGGGATCCGCCCAGATACGCAGTATTTT. It translates to CASSLVTSGIRPDTQYF. The chain carries TRBV7-2 and TRBJ2-3; 11 bases are a match to TRBD2. CDR1 SGHTA and CDR2 FQGNSA come from the germline V gene. V lost 1 base and J lost 4; bases outside the gene matches: 7. The CDR3 has 17 residues.